What follows describes a single T cell receptor (beta chain). No antigen is known for it. The sample belongs to a study of cytomegalovirus exposure and HLA in healthy donors. Whole-study findings and limits: As a later analysis showed, several of the most significant clusters appeared to be linked to common viral pathogens. Previous analysis showed most TCR beta V segments were productive about 90% or about 30% of the time. CMV serostatus stood as the only immune exposure information on hand. Per published accounts, TCR beta sequences correctly predicted the HLA-A and HLA-B alleles of most subjects.

The PCR contained 60 Vbeta and 13 Jbeta primers. TCRdb's copy holds only in-frame clones and misses some; the assay was immunoSEQ multiplex PCR. The table records 200,000 or so clones, 76% of them present only once. The CDR3 totals 16 residues. V lost 2 bases to trimming and J lost 6 bases; unmatched junction nucleotides: 12. Germline-derived CDR1 and CDR2 are LNHNV and YYDKDF (reference sequence). Sequenced input: PBMCs. This TCR came from a man in his late teens or twenties in good health and CMV-seronegative. V and J are TRBV15 and TRBJ2-7, with 8 bases identical to TRBD1. CDR3 loop: CATSRSKTGDLAEQYF. The CDR3 DNA is TGTGCCACCAGCAGAAGTAAGACAGGGGATCTAGCCGAGCAGTACTTC.